The following is a T cell receptor (beta chain) sequence with its context. This CDR3 spans 14 amino acids. Between the trimmed V and J ends, which lost 3 bases and 1 base, there was a span of 4 bases. Germline CDR1 LGHNA, CDR2 YSLEER. This entry comes from a study of technical replicates of blood from several donors. TCRdb's copy holds only in-frame clones and misses some; the assay was immunoSEQ multiplex PCR. Among about 62,000 clones listed, roughly 86% were seen once. This TCR was sampled from a human donor in good health. Some clones in this sample may be carry-over from other donors' samples. The material sequenced was PBMCs. This chain connects TRBV4-3 to TRBJ2-6, with unresolved D. CDR3 DNA: TGCGCCAGCAGCCACGTATCTGGGGCCAACGTCCTGACTTTC. Protein sequence: CASSHVSGANVLTF.